A selection of T cell receptor beta chains follows, all from one sample in a study of control samples from healthy donors and cancer patients. Measured with immunoSEQ multiplex PCR; TCRdb has only the in-frame clones, and not every one. Of approximately 100,000 clones detected, around 89% appear once; the ten largest clones hold less than 8.5%. Input material: blood. These receptors originate from a man aged 30 to 39 in good health. Both conserved end residues are part of each CDR3. The order of the fields is V gene, clone size, J gene, D gene, CDR3 protein, CDR3 DNA. D genes are given only for firm matches. Clone size is given for some rows only: seen once, a few or many times, or a class if the clone is expanded.

v_gene: TRBV19; abundance: .; j_gene: TRBJ2-3; d_gene: TRBD2; CDR3aa: CASSPLAGTDTQYF; CDR3nt: TGTGCCAGTAGCCCCCTAGCGGGTACAGATACGCAGTATTTT
v_gene: TRBV7-8; abundance: .; j_gene: TRBJ2-3; d_gene: TRBD2; CDR3aa: CASSLESGIRGDTQYF; CDR3nt: TGTGCCAGCAGCTTAGAGAGCGGGATTCGGGGGGATACGCAGTATTTT
v_gene: TRBV6-1; abundance: .; j_gene: TRBJ2-3; d_gene: .; CDR3aa: CASSDEGSSTDTQYF; CDR3nt: TGTGCCAGCAGTGATGAGGGTTCTAGCACAGATACGCAGTATTTT
v_gene: TRBV5-6; abundance: .; j_gene: TRBJ1-6; d_gene: .; CDR3aa: CASKQGLNSPLHF; CDR3nt: TGTGCCAGCAAGCAGGGACTAAATTCACCCCTCCACTTT
v_gene: TRBV9; abundance: few; j_gene: TRBJ1-1; d_gene: .; CDR3aa: CASSVGSRASWAFF; CDR3nt: TGTGCCAGCAGCGTAGGATCCAGGGCTAGTTGGGCTTTCTTT
v_gene: TRBV6-1; abundance: .; j_gene: TRBJ1-2; d_gene: .; CDR3aa: CASSVPGHSTNYGYTF; CDR3nt: TGTGCCAGCAGTGTCCCGGGACACTCTACTAACTATGGCTACACCTTC
v_gene: TRBV7-2; abundance: .; j_gene: TRBJ1-2; d_gene: TRBD1; CDR3aa: CASSRGQGARGYTF; CDR3nt: TGTGCCAGCAGCCGGGGACAGGGGGCAAGAGGCTACACCTTC
v_gene: TRBV12-3/TRBV12-4; abundance: .; j_gene: TRBJ1-1; d_gene: .; CDR3aa: CASSSGAEAFF; CDR3nt: TGTGCCAGCAGTTCAGGGGCTGAAGCTTTCTTT
v_gene: TRBV6-2/TRBV6-3; abundance: few; j_gene: TRBJ2-3; d_gene: TRBD2; CDR3aa: CASSYGRESDTQYF; CDR3nt: TGTGCCAGCAGTTACGGGCGGGAGTCAGATACGCAGTATTTT
v_gene: TRBV5-4; abundance: few; j_gene: TRBJ2-7; d_gene: .; CDR3aa: CASSLSGFEQYF; CDR3nt: TGTGCCAGCAGCTTGTCAGGGTTCGAGCAGTACTTC
v_gene: TRBV4-3; abundance: .; j_gene: TRBJ2-5; d_gene: TRBD1; CDR3aa: CASSQETGNGQETQYF; CDR3nt: TGCGCCAGCAGCCAAGAGACAGGGAATGGGCAAGAGACCCAGTACTTC
v_gene: TRBV6-5; abundance: few; j_gene: TRBJ1-6; d_gene: .; CDR3aa: CASRGRITLHF; CDR3nt: TGTGCCAGCAGGGGGAGGATAACCCTCCACTTT
v_gene: TRBV9; abundance: .; j_gene: TRBJ1-1; d_gene: .; CDR3aa: CASSVQGTEAFF; CDR3nt: TGTGCCAGCAGCGTACAGGGCACTGAAGCTTTCTTT
v_gene: TRBV27; abundance: .; j_gene: TRBJ2-7; d_gene: TRBD2; CDR3aa: CASSYARTSGSYEQYF; CDR3nt: TGTGCCAGCAGTTACGCCAGGACTAGCGGGAGTTACGAGCAGTACTTC
v_gene: TRBV5-4; abundance: .; j_gene: TRBJ1-2; d_gene: TRBD1; CDR3aa: CASSPSGGTGAYGYTF; CDR3nt: TGTGCCAGCAGCCCGTCGGGCGGGACAGGAGCCTATGGCTACACCTTC
v_gene: TRBV30; abundance: .; j_gene: TRBJ1-4; d_gene: TRBD1; CDR3aa: CAWDQGGGTNEKLFF; CDR3nt: TGTGCCTGGGACCAGGGGGGAGGAACTAATGAAAAACTGTTTTTT
v_gene: TRBV19; abundance: .; j_gene: TRBJ2-3; d_gene: TRBD2; CDR3aa: CASSRGLAGGPDTQYF; CDR3nt: TGTGCCAGTAGTAGGGGACTAGCGGGAGGACCAGATACGCAGTATTTT
v_gene: TRBV6-6; abundance: .; j_gene: TRBJ1-1; d_gene: .; CDR3aa: CASSPGRRNTEAFF; CDR3nt: TGTGCCAGCAGCCCGGGACGGAGGAACACTGAAGCTTTCTTT
v_gene: TRBV29-1; abundance: .; j_gene: TRBJ2-1; d_gene: .; CDR3aa: CSVEEGQPQQFF; CDR3nt: TGCAGCGTCGAGGAGGGACAGCCTCAGCAGTTCTTC
v_gene: TRBV7-9; abundance: few; j_gene: TRBJ1-5; d_gene: .; CDR3aa: CASSSRGGDDQPQHF; CDR3nt: TGTGCCAGCAGCTCCCGGGGGGGCGACGATCAGCCCCAGCATTTT
v_gene: TRBV11-2; abundance: .; j_gene: TRBJ2-3; d_gene: TRBD1; CDR3aa: CASSLAGGAGLVDTQYF; CDR3nt: TGTGCCAGCAGCTTAGCAGGGGGCGCCGGATTGGTAGATACGCAGTATTTT
v_gene: TRBV7-9; abundance: .; j_gene: TRBJ2-1; d_gene: .; CDR3aa: CASSGRHSKGNEQFF; CDR3nt: TGTGCCAGCAGCGGTCGTCACAGTAAAGGGAATGAGCAGTTCTTC